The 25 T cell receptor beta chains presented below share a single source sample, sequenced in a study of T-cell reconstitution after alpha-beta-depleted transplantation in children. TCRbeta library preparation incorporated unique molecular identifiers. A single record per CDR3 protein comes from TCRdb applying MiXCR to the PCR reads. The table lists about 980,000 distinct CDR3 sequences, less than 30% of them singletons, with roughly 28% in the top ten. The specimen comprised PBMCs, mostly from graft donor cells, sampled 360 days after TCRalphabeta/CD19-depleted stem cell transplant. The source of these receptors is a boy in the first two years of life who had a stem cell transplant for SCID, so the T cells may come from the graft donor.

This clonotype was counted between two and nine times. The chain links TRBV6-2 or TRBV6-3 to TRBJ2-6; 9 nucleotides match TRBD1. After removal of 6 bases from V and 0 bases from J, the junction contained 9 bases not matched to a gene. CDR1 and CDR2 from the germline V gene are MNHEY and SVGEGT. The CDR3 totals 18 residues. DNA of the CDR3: TGTGCCAGCAGACAATCCGGGACAGGGCTCTCTGGGGCCAACGTCCTGACTTTC. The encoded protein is CASRQSGTGLSGANVLTF.

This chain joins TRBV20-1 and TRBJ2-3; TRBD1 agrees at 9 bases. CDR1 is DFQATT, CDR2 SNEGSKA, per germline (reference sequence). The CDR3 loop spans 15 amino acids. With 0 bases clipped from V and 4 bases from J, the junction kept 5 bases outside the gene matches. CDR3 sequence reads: CSARDPGTGSDTQYF. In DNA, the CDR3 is TGCAGTGCTAGAGACCCCGGGACAGGGTCAGATACGCAGTATTTT.

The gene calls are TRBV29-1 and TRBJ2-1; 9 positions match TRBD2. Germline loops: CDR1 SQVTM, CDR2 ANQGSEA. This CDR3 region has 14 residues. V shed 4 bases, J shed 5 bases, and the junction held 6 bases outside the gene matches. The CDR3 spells CSVVAGAGDNEQFF. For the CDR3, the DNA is TGCAGCGTTGTAGCGGGGGCTGGGGACAATGAGCAGTTCTTC.

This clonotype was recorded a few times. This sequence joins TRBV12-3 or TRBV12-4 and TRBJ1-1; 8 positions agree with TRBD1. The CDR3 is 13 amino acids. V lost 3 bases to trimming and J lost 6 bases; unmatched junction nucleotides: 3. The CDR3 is CASSLAGGPEAFF. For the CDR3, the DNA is TGTGCCAGCAGTTTGGCAGGGGGCCCTGAAGCTTTCTTT.

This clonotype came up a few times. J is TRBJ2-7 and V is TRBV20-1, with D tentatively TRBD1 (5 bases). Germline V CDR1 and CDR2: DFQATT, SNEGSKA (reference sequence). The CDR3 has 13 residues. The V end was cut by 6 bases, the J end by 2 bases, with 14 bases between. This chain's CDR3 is CSARKGKAYEQYF. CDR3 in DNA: TGCAGTGCCCGGAAGGGGAAAGCCTACGAGCAGTACTTC.

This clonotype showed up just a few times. The CDR3 spells CASSLRVAQPQETQYF. For the CDR3, the DNA is TGTGCCAGCAGCTTACGGGTAGCGCAACCCCAAGAGACCCAGTACTTC. The rearrangement joins TRBV7-9 to TRBJ2-5; tentative D call: TRBD2 (5 bases). V was shortened by 2 bases and J by 1 base, with 14 bases between the two germline ends. Germline values: CDR1 SEHNR, CDR2 FQNEAQ (reference sequence). This CDR3 is 16 amino acids long.

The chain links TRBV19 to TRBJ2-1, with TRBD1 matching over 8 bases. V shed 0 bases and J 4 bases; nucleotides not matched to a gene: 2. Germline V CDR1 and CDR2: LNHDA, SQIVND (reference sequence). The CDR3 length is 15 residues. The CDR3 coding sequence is TGTGCCAGTAGTATAGATAACAGGGGGTACAATGAGCAGTTCTTC. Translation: CASSIDNRGYNEQFF.

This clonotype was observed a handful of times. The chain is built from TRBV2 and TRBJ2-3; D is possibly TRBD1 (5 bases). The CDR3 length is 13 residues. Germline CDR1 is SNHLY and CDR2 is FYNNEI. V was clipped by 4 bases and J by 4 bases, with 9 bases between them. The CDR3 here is CASSGQGPDTQYF. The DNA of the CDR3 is TGTGCCAGCAGTGGGCAGGGCCCAGATACGCAGTATTTT.

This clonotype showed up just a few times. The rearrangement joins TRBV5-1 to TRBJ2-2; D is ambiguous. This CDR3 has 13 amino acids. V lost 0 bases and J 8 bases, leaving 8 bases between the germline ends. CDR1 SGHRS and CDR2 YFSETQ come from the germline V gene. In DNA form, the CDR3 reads TGCGCCAGCAGCTTGGACAGCGTAGGGGAGCTGTTTTTT. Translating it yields CASSLDSVGELFF.

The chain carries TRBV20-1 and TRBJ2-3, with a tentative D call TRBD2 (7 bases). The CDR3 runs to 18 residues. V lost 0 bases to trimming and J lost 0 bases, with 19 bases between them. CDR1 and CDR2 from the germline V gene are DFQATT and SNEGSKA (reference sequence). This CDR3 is CSARDPNTGGFSTDTQYF. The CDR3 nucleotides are TGCAGTGCTAGAGACCCGAACACGGGGGGCTTTAGCACAGATACGCAGTATTTT.

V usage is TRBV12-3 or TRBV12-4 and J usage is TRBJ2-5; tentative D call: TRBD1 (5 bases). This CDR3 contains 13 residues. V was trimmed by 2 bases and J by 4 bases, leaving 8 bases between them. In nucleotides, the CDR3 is TGTGCCAGCAGTTTAACAGGCTCAGAGACCCAGTACTTC. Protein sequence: CASSLTGSETQYF.

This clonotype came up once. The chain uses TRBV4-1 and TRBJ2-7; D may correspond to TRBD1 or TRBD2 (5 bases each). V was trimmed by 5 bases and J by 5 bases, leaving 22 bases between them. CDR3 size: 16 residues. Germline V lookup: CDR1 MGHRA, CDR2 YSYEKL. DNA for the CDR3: TGCGCCAGCAGCTTAGCGCTCGTCCAGGGACCGGACGAGCAGTACTTC. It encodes CASSLALVQGPDEQYF.

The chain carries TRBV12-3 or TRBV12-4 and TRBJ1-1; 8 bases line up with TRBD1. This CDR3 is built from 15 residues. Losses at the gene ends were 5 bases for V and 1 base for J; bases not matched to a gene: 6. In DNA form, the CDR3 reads TGTGCCAGCAGTAAGGTCGGGACAGGGAACACTGAAGCTTTCTTT. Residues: CASSKVGTGNTEAFF.

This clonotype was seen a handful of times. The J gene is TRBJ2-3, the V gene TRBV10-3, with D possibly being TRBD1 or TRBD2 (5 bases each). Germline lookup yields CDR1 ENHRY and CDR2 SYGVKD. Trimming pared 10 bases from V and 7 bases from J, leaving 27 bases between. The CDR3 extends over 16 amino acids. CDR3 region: CATSTGDGVLRYTQYF. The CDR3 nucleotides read TGTGCCACCTCTACCGGGGACGGAGTCTTAAGATATACGCAGTATTTT.

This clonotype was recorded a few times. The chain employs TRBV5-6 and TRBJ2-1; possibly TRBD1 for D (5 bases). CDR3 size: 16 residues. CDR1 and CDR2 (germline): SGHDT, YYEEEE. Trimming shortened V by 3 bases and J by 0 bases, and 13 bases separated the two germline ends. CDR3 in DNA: TGTGCCAGCAGCTGGATGACAGTTTTCTCCTACAATGAGCAGTTCTTC. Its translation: CASSWMTVFSYNEQFF.

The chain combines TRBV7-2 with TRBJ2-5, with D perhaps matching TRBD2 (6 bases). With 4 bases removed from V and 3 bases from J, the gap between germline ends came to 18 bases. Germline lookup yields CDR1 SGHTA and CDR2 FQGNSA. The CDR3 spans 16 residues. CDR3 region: CASSSELATAKETQYF. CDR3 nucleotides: TGTGCCAGCAGCTCAGAACTAGCTACGGCCAAAGAGACCCAGTACTTC.

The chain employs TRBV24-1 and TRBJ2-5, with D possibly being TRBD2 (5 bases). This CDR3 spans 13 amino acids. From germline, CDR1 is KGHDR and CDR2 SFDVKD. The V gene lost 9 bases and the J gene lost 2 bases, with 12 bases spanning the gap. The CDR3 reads CATARGRQETQYF. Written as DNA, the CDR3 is TGTGCCACCGCCCGCGGGCGACAAGAGACCCAGTACTTC.

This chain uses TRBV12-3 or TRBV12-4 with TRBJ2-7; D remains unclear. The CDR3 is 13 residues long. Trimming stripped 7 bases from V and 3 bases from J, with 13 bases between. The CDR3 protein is CASTRAGYYEQYF. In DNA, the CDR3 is TGTGCCAGCACTCGCGCTGGGTACTACGAGCAGTACTTC.

CDR3 sequence: CASSAYPDRDYGYTF. The CDR3 DNA reads TGCGCCAGCAGCGCATATCCGGACAGGGATTATGGCTACACCTTC. The chain has TRBV5-1 and TRBJ1-2; 8 bases map to TRBD1. Per germline, CDR1 SGHRS and CDR2 YFSETQ. This CDR3 region has 15 residues. Trimming cost V 4 bases and J 5 bases; bases outside gene matches: 10.

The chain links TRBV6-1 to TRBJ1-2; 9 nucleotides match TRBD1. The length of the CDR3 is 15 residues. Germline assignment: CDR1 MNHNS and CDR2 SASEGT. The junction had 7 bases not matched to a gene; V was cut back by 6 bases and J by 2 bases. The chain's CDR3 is CASSPGQGQNYGYTF. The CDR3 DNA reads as TGTGCCAGCAGCCCCGGACAGGGGCAAAACTATGGCTACACCTTC.

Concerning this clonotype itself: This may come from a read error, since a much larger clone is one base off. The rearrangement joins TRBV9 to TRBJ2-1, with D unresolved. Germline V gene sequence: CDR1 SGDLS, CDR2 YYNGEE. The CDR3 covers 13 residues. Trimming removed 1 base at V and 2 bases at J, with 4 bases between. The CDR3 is CASSVSTYNEQFF. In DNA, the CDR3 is TGTGCCAGCAGCGTAAGTACCTACAATGAGCAGTTCTTC.

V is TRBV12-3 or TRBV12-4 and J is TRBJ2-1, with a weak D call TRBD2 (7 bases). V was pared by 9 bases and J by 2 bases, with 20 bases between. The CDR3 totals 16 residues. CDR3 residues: CASYSRGGTAYNEQFF. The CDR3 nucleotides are TGTGCCAGTTATTCGAGGGGGGGAACGGCCTACAATGAGCAGTTCTTC.

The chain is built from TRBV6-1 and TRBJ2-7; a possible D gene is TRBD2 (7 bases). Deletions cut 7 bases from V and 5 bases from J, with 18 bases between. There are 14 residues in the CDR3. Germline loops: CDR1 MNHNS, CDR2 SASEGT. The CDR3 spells CASTPSKRDNEQYF. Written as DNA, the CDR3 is TGTGCCAGCACCCCCAGTAAGCGGGACAACGAGCAGTACTTC.

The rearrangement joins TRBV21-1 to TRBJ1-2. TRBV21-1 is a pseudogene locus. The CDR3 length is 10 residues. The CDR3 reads CASLRYGYTF. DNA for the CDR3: TGTGCCAGCCTTCGGTATGGCTACACCTTC.

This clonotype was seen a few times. The CDR3 nucleotides read TGTGCCAGCAGTTGTTACCGGTGTAGGGACACTGAAGCTTTCTTT. Residues: CASSCYRCRDTEAFF. The chain is built from TRBV12-3 or TRBV12-4 and TRBJ1-1; no reliable D call. CDR3 length: 15 residues. With 4 bases removed from V and 3 bases from J, the gap between germline ends came to 15 bases.